Listed here are 22 T cell receptor beta chains from one sample, sequenced in a study of T cell responses to AZD1222 COVID-19 vaccine. Measured with immunoSEQ multiplex PCR; TCRdb has only the in-frame clones, and not every one. Of fewer than 90,000 clones in the sample, about 90% were seen once. Sequencing was performed on peripheral blood, taken 28 days after the second AZD1222 dose. The receptors were gathered from an adult who received the AZD1222 COVID-19 vaccine.

The chain has TRBV6-5 and TRBJ2-7, with D possibly TRBD1 on 5 matching bases. This CDR3 comprises 13 residues. V lost 5 bases and J 9 bases, leaving 17 bases between the germline ends. Per germline, CDR1 MNHEY and CDR2 SVGAGI. The chain's CDR3 is CASSPTLQDGQYF. The CDR3 DNA reads TGTGCCAGCAGTCCGACATTACAGGACGGGCAGTACTTC.

V is TRBV2 and J is TRBJ2-1; 8 bases fit TRBD1. The J segment lost 15 bases and the V segment lost 6 bases, leaving 7 bases of the junction unmatched. CDR1 and CDR2 (germline): SNHLY, FYNNEI. The CDR3 runs to 11 residues. CDR3 protein: CASRTGDRGFF. In nucleotides, the CDR3 is TGTGCCAGCAGGACAGGGGACCGCGGGTTCTTC.

The CDR3 reads CASSADLGGYYEQYF. Written as DNA, the CDR3 is TGTGCCAGCAGCGCCGACCTGGGGGGATACTACGAGCAGTACTTC. This chain links TRBV9 with TRBJ2-7; weak D call: TRBD2 (6 bases). From germline, CDR1 is SGDLS and CDR2 YYNGEE. V lost 3 bases and J 3 bases, leaving 16 bases between the germline ends. This CDR3 spans 15 amino acids.

The chain is built from TRBV6-5 and TRBJ2-5; no definite D call. The CDR3 is 15 residues long. Per the germline V gene, CDR1 is MNHEY and CDR2 is SVGAGI. V gave up 2 bases and J gave up 1 base, with 11 bases separating them. In DNA, the CDR3 is TGTGCCAGCAGTTACAGGCTTAACCGCCAAGAGACCCAGTACTTC. The encoded protein is CASSYRLNRQETQYF.

The chain combines TRBV28 with TRBJ1-2; D gene uncertain. CDR1 MDHEN and CDR2 SYDVKM come from the germline V gene. V lost 3 bases and J 6 bases, leaving 14 bases between the germline ends. This CDR3 has 14 residues. DNA for the CDR3: TGTGCCAGCAGTTTTGGCCAAAACCTGGATGGCTACACCTTC. Amino acid sequence: CASSFGQNLDGYTF.

Written as DNA, the CDR3 is TGTGCCAGCAAGGACACTGCCTCGGGGGCCCTCCACTTT. It is translated as CASKDTASGALHF. The gene calls are TRBV2 and TRBJ1-6; tentative D call: TRBD1 (5 bases). The CDR3 covers 13 residues. CDR1 SNHLY and CDR2 FYNNEI come from the germline V gene. V was pared by 7 bases and J by 14 bases, with 18 bases between.

The V and J genes are TRBV29-1 and TRBJ1-2; the D is unclear. The CDR3 runs to 13 residues. Trimming took 0 bases from V and 8 from J, leaving 13 bases between them. Germline values: CDR1 SQVTM, CDR2 ANQGSEA. The DNA of the CDR3 is TGCAGCGTTGAAGATCGTGCGACCGCGGGCTACACCTTC. This translates into CSVEDRATAGYTF.

The rearrangement links TRBV4-1 to TRBJ2-1; D not certain. The V and J ends lost 0 bases and 10 bases respectively, with 7 bases between them. Germline lookup yields CDR1 MGHRA and CDR2 YSYEKL. This CDR3 region has 12 residues. The DNA of the CDR3 is TGCGCCAGCAGCCAAGAGCTCAGAGAGCAGTTCTTC. Its translation is CASSQELREQFF.

The V call is TRBV19, the J call TRBJ1-2, with TRBD1 matching 8 bases. V lost 2 bases to trimming and J lost 0 bases; unmatched junction nucleotides: 5. CDR1 and CDR2 (germline): LNHDA, SQIVND (reference sequence). There are 16 residues in the CDR3. CDR3 protein: CASSINRGEANYGYTF. The CDR3 nucleotides read TGTGCCAGTAGTATAAACAGGGGGGAAGCTAACTATGGCTACACCTTC.

The chain employs TRBV10-3 and TRBJ2-3, with D tentatively TRBD2 (5 bases). CDR1 ENHRY and CDR2 SYGVKD come from the germline V gene. The CDR3 is 14 residues long. V was cut by 2 bases and J by 1 base, with 7 bases left in between. The CDR3 loop is CAISEGLRTDTQYF. Here the CDR3 DNA reads TGTGCCATCAGTGAGGGACTCCGCACAGATACGCAGTATTTT.

This chain links TRBV28 with TRBJ2-2; D tentatively fits TRBD1 or TRBD2 (5 bases each). The V and J ends lost 3 bases and 7 bases respectively, with 6 bases between them. CDR1 is MDHEN, CDR2 SYDVKM, per germline. This CDR3 comprises 12 residues. DNA of the CDR3: TGTGCCAGCAGTTTGGGGGTCGGGGAGCTGTTTTTT. Amino acids: CASSLGVGELFF.

The rearrangement joins TRBV6-6 to TRBJ2-7, with 7 bases identical to TRBD1. Trimming removed 6 bases from V and 3 bases from J; junction bases left unmatched: 8. CDR1 and CDR2 (germline): MNHNY, SVGAGI (reference sequence). This CDR3 region has 14 residues. The CDR3 DNA reads as TGTGCCAGCAGACCAGCCCGGGACAGCTACGAGCAGTACTTC. Its protein product is CASRPARDSYEQYF.

This clone has only one observation. The chain couples TRBV27 to TRBJ2-1, with 14 bases aligning to TRBD2. Germline lookup yields CDR1 MNHEY and CDR2 SMNVEV (reference sequence). The CDR3 contains 19 residues. V shed 4 bases and J 4 bases; nucleotides not matched to a gene: 12. DNA for the CDR3: TGTGCCAGCAGTTCCCTCCTCCGGACTAGCGGGGGGACTTACAATGAGCAGTTCTTC. Translation: CASSSLLRTSGGTYNEQFF.

The V and J genes are TRBV5-4 and TRBJ1-1; unclear D gene. Germline CDR1 is SGHNT and CDR2 is YYREEE (reference sequence). CDR3 length equals 15 residues. Trimming took off 4 bases at V and 0 bases at J, with 13 bases between the two ends. The CDR3 DNA sequence: TGTGCCAGCAGCCCTAGGTCGAAAATGAACACTGAAGCTTTCTTT. As protein: CASSPRSKMNTEAFF. Using reference TRBV5-4 and TRBJ1-1 for the parts outside the CDR3, the full variable domain is ETGVTQSPTHLIKTRGQQVTLRCSSQSGHNTVSWYQQALGQGPQFIFQYYREEENGRGNFPPRFSGLQFPNYSSELNVNALELDDSALYLCASSPRSKMNTEAFFGQGTRLTVV.

The chain carries TRBV29-1 and TRBJ2-7; no firm D call. The CDR3 length is 12 residues. V gave up 4 bases and J gave up 3 bases, with 10 bases separating them. CDR1 SQVTM and CDR2 ANQGSEA come from the germline V gene. The CDR3 loop reads CSVAGFNYEQYF. The CDR3, as DNA: TGCAGCGTTGCTGGTTTCAACTACGAGCAGTACTTC.

This clone was detected once. The chain joins TRBV15 to TRBJ2-1; D not resolved. V was shortened by 8 bases and J by 2 bases, with 7 bases between the two germline ends. The germline V gene has CDR1 LNHNV and CDR2 YYDKDF (reference sequence). The CDR3 extends over 12 amino acids. CDR3 region: CATGRPYNEQFF. CDR3 sequence (DNA): TGTGCCACCGGGCGACCCTACAATGAGCAGTTCTTC.

Details on this clone: At one of its ends the junction is not consistent with the germline gene, which may arise from a read error. The genes are TRBV7-7 and TRBJ2-1; D may be TRBD1 (5 bases). Per the germline V gene, CDR1 is SSHAT and CDR2 is FNYEAQ (reference sequence). The CDR3 contains 15 residues. CDR3 bases: TGTGCTAGCAGCTTAGAGGATTCAGGGTACAATGAGCAGTTCTTC. This encodes CASSLEDSGYNEQFF.

The genes are TRBV30 and TRBJ1-2; D perhaps matches TRBD1 (6 bases). V lost 3 bases and J 6 bases, leaving 11 bases between the germline ends. Germline-derived CDR1 and CDR2 are GTSNPN and SVGIG (reference sequence). The CDR3 has 12 amino acids. CDR3 protein: CAWRQGFHGYTF. CDR3 sequence (DNA): TGTGCCTGGAGACAGGGTTTCCATGGCTACACCTTC.

Here the CDR3 DNA reads TGTGCCAGCAGCCCTCCGGGAGGGCAGCGGCCTAACAATGAGCAGTTCTTC. As protein: CASSPPGGQRPNNEQFF. This chain connects TRBV9 to TRBJ2-1, with 8 bases that match TRBD2. Germline V gene lookup returns CDR1 SGDLS and CDR2 YYNGEE. With 4 bases clipped from V and 5 bases from J, the junction kept 14 bases outside the gene matches. The CDR3 consists of 17 residues.

This chain connects TRBV5-1 to TRBJ2-1; 7 positions match TRBD1. V dropped 4 bases and J dropped 0; count of bases not matched to a gene: 4. The CDR3 contains 15 residues. Looked up from germline, CDR1 is SGHRS and CDR2 is YFSETQ. The CDR3 spells CASSESGGSYNEQFF. CDR3 DNA: TGCGCCAGCAGCGAATCAGGGGGCTCCTACAATGAGCAGTTCTTC.

The table lists this clone with a few counts. The chain employs TRBV7-9 and TRBJ2-7; D is possibly TRBD1 or TRBD2 (6 bases each). Germline CDR1 reads SEHNR; CDR2 reads FQNEAQ (reference sequence). V was shortened by 2 bases and J by 5 bases, with 16 bases between the two germline ends. The CDR3 is 15 amino acids. CDR3 nucleotides: TGTGCCAGCAGCTTATACGGGGGCAGGGTCAACGAGCAGTACTTC. Its translation is CASSLYGGRVNEQYF.

A few counts support this clone. The chain has TRBV10-1 and TRBJ1-1; tentatively, D is TRBD1 (6 bases). The germline V gene encodes CDR1 WNHNN and CDR2 SYGVQD (reference sequence). The V gene lost 7 bases and the J gene lost 7 bases, with 19 bases spanning the gap. This CDR3 comprises 14 residues. DNA for the CDR3: TGCGCCAGCATGACAGGTCCCGGCGGGTATGAAGCTTTCTTT. This gives the protein CASMTGPGGYEAFF.